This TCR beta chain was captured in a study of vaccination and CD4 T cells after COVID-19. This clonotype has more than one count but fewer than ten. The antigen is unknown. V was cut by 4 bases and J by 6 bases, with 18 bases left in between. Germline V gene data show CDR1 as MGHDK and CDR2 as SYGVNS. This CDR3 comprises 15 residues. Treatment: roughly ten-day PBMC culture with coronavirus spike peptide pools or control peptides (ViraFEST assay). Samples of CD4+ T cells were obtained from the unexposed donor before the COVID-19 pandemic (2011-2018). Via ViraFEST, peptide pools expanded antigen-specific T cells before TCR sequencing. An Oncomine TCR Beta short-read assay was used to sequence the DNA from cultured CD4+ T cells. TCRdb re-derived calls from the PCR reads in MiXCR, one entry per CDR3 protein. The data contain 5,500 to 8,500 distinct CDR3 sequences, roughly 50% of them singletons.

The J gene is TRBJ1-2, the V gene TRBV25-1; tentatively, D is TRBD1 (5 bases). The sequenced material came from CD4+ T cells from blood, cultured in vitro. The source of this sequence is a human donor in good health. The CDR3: CASSVGGERSDGYTF. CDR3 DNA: TGTGCCAGCAGTGTGGGGGGGGAGAGATCGGATGGCTACACCTTC.